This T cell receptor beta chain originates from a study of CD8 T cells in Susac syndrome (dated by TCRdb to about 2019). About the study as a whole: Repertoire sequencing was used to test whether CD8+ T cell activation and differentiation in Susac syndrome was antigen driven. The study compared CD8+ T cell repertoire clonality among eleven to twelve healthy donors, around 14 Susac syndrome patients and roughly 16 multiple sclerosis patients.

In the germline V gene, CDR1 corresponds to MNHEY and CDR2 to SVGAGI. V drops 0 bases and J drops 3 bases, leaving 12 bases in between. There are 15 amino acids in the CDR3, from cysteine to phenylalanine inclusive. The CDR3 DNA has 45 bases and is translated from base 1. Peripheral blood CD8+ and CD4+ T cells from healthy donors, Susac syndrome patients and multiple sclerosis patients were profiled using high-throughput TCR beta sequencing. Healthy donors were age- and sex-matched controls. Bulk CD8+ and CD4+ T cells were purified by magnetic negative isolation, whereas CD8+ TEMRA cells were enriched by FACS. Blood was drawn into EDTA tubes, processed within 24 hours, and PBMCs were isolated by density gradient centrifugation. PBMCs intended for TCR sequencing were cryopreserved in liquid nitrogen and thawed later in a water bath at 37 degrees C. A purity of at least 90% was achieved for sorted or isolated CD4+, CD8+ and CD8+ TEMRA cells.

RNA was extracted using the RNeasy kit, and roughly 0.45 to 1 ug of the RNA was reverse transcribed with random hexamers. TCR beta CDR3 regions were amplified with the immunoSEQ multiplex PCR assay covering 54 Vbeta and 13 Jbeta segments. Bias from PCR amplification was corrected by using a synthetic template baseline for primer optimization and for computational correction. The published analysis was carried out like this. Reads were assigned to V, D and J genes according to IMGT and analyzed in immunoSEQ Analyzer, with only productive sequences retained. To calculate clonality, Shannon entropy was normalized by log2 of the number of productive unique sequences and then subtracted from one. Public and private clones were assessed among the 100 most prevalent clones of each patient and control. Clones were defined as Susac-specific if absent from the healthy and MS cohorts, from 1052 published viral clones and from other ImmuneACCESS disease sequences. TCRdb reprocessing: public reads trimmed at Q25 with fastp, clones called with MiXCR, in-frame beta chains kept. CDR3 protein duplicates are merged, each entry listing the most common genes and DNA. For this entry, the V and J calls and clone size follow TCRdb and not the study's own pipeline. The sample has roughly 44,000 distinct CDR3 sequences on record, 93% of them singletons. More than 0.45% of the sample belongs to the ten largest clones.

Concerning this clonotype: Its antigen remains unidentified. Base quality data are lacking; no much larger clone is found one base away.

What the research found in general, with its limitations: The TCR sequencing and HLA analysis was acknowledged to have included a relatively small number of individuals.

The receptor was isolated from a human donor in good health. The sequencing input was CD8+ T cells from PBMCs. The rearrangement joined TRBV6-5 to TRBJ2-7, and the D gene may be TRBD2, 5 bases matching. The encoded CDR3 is CASSYSFGEGYEQYF. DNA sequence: TGTGCCAGCAGTTACTCGTTCGGGGAAGGCTACGAGCAGTACTTC.